The source of this T cell receptor (beta chain) is a study of identical twins. Study conclusions and caveats: Models underpredicted monozygotic twin sharing of out-of-frame TCR alpha.

Ten or more counts support this clonotype. The antigen is unknown. The CDR3 runs to 12 residues. V lost 5 bases, J lost 3 bases, and 10 bases lay in between. Germline V CDR1 and CDR2: SQVTM, ANQGSEA. MiXCR was run by TCRdb on the 5' RACE reads, yielding one entry per CDR3 protein. The sample contains about 570,000 distinct CDR3 sequences, more than 9% of which appear only once. These data were also reused for a study on yellow fever vaccine responses in identical twins. This second report adds: Twin vaccine T cell responses reportedly seemed partly convergent, partly personalized.

Sequencing was performed on PBMCs. This TCR was sampled from a woman aged 18-29 years in good health. The V gene is TRBV29-1, the J gene TRBJ2-5; no firm D call. This CDR3 reads CSVKADKETQYF. The CDR3 DNA reads TGCAGCGTTAAGGCAGATAAAGAGACCCAGTACTTC.